This T cell receptor (beta chain) derives from a study of response to subunit inactivated influenza vaccine (dated by TCRdb to 2017 to 2018). A note on the overall study: Deep quantitative profiling of the T cell receptor repertoire was used in the study to follow responses to a trivalent subunit inactivated influenza vaccine. Here is what the overall study found, with its caveats: The authors proposed that each seasonal influenza vaccination may bring in only a limited number of new T cells.

Notes on this clonotype: What antigen it recognizes has not been identified. Qualities for individual bases were not recorded, and no much larger clone is one base off.

Taken from cysteine to phenylalanine, the CDR3 has 14 residues. The entry retains the CDR3 DNA only, 42 bases that are in frame from base 1. The germline ends are 14 bases apart after V is trimmed by 2 bases and J by 7 bases. The germline V gene supplies CDR1 MNHEY and CDR2 SVGAGI. The library was prepared using RT-PCR. Sequenced using an Illumina HiSeq 2500. TCRdb's own reprocessing of the public reads used fastp at Q25 and MiXCR and kept productive beta chains. Every distinct CDR3 protein forms one entry, paired with its most common genes and DNA. The sample table records 150,000 or so distinct CDR3 sequences; over 8.5% of these occur just once. Around 33% of the sample belongs to the ten largest clones.

The origin of this receptor is a man aged 50-75 years who received an inactivated influenza vaccine. Donor details come from another sample of the same person, matched by shared clones. The sample in question was CD8+ T cells sorted from PBMCs, obtained roughly 24 months after vaccination. Here the chain combines TRBV6-5 and TRBJ1-2; the D gene is perhaps TRBD1, on 6 matching bases. The bases read TGTGCCAGCAGTTACCTTCTTGGGGGGCCTGGCTACACCTTC. Its translation is CASSYLLGGPGYTF.